This TCR beta chain was recovered during a study of blood T cells in healthy people across ages. Whole-study results and caveats: Whereas aged donors had fewer naive CD4+ cells, long-lived donors had more of them and higher diversity.

Combining a sample-barcoded 5' primer with a J-beta primer mix, a second PCR ran for about 7 to 11 cycles. A template-switch adaptor that had 12 random nucleotides put a tag on each cDNA molecule. Per-sample output comprised a minimum of 2.5 million paired-end reads containing CDR3. TCRdb redid the calling of the 5' RACE reads with MiXCR, one entry per CDR3 protein. The data hold over a million distinct CDR3 sequences, with approximately 40% observed a single time. About this clonotype: Its matching antigen is unknown.

Total RNA extraction produced at least 5.5 micrograms (per sample) for the study. CDR1 MNHEY and CDR2 SVGAGI come from the germline V gene. With 6 bases clipped from V and 11 bases from J, the junction kept 12 bases outside the gene matches. The CDR3 totals 13 residues. The source is a woman aged 18-29 years in good health. Sequenced input: blood. The genes are TRBV6-5 and TRBJ2-5; TRBD2 agrees at 7 bases. In DNA, the CDR3 is TGTGCCAGCAGCGCAAGCGGGGAGGACGGGCAGTACTTC. Encoded protein: CASSASGEDGQYF.